The 15 T cell receptor beta chains given below trace back to one sample, sequenced in a study of T cell responses to AZD1222 COVID-19 vaccine. Assay used: immunoSEQ multiplex PCR; TCRdb lists only in-frame clones, some missing. The table has 100,000 or so clones, 92% seen once. The specimen was peripheral blood, collected on day 0 of AZD1222 vaccination. These TCRs come from an adult in good health.

The gene calls are TRBV12-5 and TRBJ1-5; D not resolved. V lost 5 bases and J 6 bases, leaving 20 bases between the germline ends. Germline CDR1 LGHNT, CDR2 FRNRAP. CDR3 length: 16 residues. The CDR3 here is CASGAAKGPGPQPQHF. CDR3 coding DNA: TGTGCTAGTGGTGCCGCGAAGGGCCCAGGACCTCAGCCCCAGCATTTT.

The CDR3 sequence: CASSEIGQGSLYEQYF. The CDR3 DNA is TGTGCCAGCAGTGAAATAGGACAGGGATCCCTGTACGAGCAGTACTTC. V usage is TRBV2 and J usage is TRBJ2-7, with 8 bases lining up with TRBD1. V was pared by 2 bases and J by 4 bases, with 10 bases of the junction left unmatched. Germline V gene data show CDR1 as SNHLY and CDR2 as FYNNEI. CDR3 length: 16 residues.

V and J are TRBV7-8 and TRBJ1-1, with a weak D call TRBD1 (5 bases). The germline V and J ends were trimmed by 2 bases and 2 bases, with 9 bases remaining between them. This CDR3 contains 14 residues. The germline gives CDR1 SGHVS, CDR2 FQNEAQ. The CDR3 here is CASSLIQGNTEAFF. The CDR3 nucleotides are TGTGCCAGCAGCTTAATCCAGGGAAACACTGAAGCTTTCTTT.

A few counts support this clone. This chain connects TRBV28 to TRBJ1-1; 10 bases match TRBD1. Germline-derived CDR1 and CDR2 are MDHEN and SYDVKM. This CDR3 is built from 14 residues. Trimming removed 6 bases from V and 3 bases from J; junction bases left unmatched: 4. CDR3 region: CASSIGTGDTEAFF. In nucleotides, the CDR3 is TGTGCCAGCAGCATCGGGACAGGGGACACTGAAGCTTTCTTT. Drawing the rest from reference TRBV28 and TRBJ1-1, the complete variable domain is DVKVTQSSRYLVKRTGEKVFLECVQDMDHENMFWYRQDPGLGLRLIYFSYDVKMKEKGDIPEGYSVSREKKERFSLILESASTNQTSMYLCASSIGTGDTEAFFGQGTRLTVV.

The J gene is TRBJ2-4, the V gene TRBV27; no firm D call. Trimming left V 3 bases short and J 3 bases short, with 18 bases between. The CDR3 extends over 17 amino acids. Per the germline V gene, CDR1 is MNHEY and CDR2 is SMNVEV (reference sequence). The CDR3 nucleotides read TGTGCCAGCAGTTTCCGTTCCCCCGGAGAAGGCAAAAACATTCAGTACTTC. It translates to CASSFRSPGEGKNIQYF.

The CDR3 nucleotides are TGTGCCAGCTCACCAACGGGACAGAGCTCCTACGAGCAGTACTTC. It is translated as CASSPTGQSSYEQYF. This sequence joins TRBV18 and TRBJ2-7; 7 nucleotides align to TRBD1. Trimming at V came to 2 bases and at J to 0 bases, leaving 4 bases not matched to a gene. Germline lookup yields CDR1 KGHSH and CDR2 LQKENI. The CDR3 is 15 residues long.

V is TRBV19 and J is TRBJ1-1; tentative D call: TRBD1 (6 bases). V lost 6 bases and J 1 base, leaving 15 bases between the germline ends. CDR1 is LNHDA, CDR2 SQIVND, per germline (reference sequence). The CDR3 runs 15 residues. The CDR3 coding sequence is TGTGCCAGTAGAATCCCTGGGGGGGCGAACACTGAAGCTTTCTTT. Translated, it gives CASRIPGGANTEAFF.

CDR3 DNA sequence: TGTGCCTGGAACTACAGGGACAGCACAGATACGCAGTATTTT. This sequence encodes CAWNYRDSTDTQYF. J is TRBJ2-3 and V is TRBV30; possibly TRBD1 for D (6 bases). Germline assignment: CDR1 GTSNPN and CDR2 SVGIG (reference sequence). There are 14 residues in the CDR3. Trimming shortened V by 4 bases and J by 0 bases, and 11 bases separated the two germline ends.

This chain connects TRBV7-6 to TRBJ2-7, with 7 nucleotides matching TRBD1. The germline gives CDR1 SGHVS, CDR2 FNYEAQ. Trimming at V came to 5 bases and at J to 1 base, leaving 8 bases not matched to a gene. The CDR3 contains 15 residues. This CDR3 reads CASSPLTGPSYEQYF. CDR3 nucleotide sequence: TGTGCCAGCAGCCCTCTGACAGGGCCATCCTACGAGCAGTACTTC.

The rearrangement uses TRBV7-2 and TRBJ2-4; TRBD2 agrees at 8 bases. Germline CDR1 is SGHTA and CDR2 is FQGNSA. CDR3 length equals 16 residues. V lost 0 bases to trimming and J lost 2 bases; unmatched junction nucleotides: 3. The DNA of the CDR3 is TGTGCCAGCAGCTTAGCGACTAGCGCGACCAAAAACATTCAGTACTTC. It yields the protein CASSLATSATKNIQYF.

The chain joins TRBV5-1 to TRBJ1-1; TRBD1 matches 7 bases. This CDR3 region has 15 residues. Germline V lookup: CDR1 SGHRS, CDR2 YFSETQ. The J segment lost 1 base and the V segment lost 4 bases, leaving 7 bases of the junction unmatched. Here the CDR3 reads CASSPYRGTNTEAFF. CDR3 nucleotide sequence: TGCGCCAGCAGCCCATACAGGGGAACGAACACTGAAGCTTTCTTT.

V usage is TRBV18 and J usage is TRBJ1-5; 7 nucleotides align to TRBD1. With V trimmed by 4 bases and J by 0 bases, 6 bases remained unmatched. The CDR3 has 16 amino acids. Germline loops: CDR1 KGHSH, CDR2 LQKENI. The CDR3 spells CASSLSTGASNQPQHF. The DNA for the CDR3 is TGTGCCAGCTCACTATCAACAGGGGCTAGCAATCAGCCCCAGCATTTT.

This chain connects TRBV6-5 to TRBJ1-1, with no clear D. The ends were cut back, 6 bases at V and 1 base at J, with 9 bases in the middle. Germline V gives CDR1 MNHEY, CDR2 SVGAGI. The CDR3 has 13 amino acids. CDR3 loop: CASSVTRNTEAFF. CDR3 sequence (DNA): TGTGCCAGCAGCGTGACAAGGAACACTGAAGCTTTCTTT.

This chain uses TRBV9 with TRBJ2-5; D may match TRBD1 or TRBD2 (5 bases each). Germline CDR1 is SGDLS and CDR2 is YYNGEE. The V and J ends lost 4 bases and 3 bases respectively, with 13 bases between them. The CDR3 extends over 14 amino acids. The CDR3 sequence is CASSFGTSEETQYF. The CDR3 nucleotides read TGTGCCAGCAGCTTCGGGACCAGCGAAGAGACCCAGTACTTC.

The gene calls are TRBV19 and TRBJ2-2, with D unclear. Germline CDR1 and CDR2: LNHDA and SQIVND (reference sequence). There are 16 residues in the CDR3. V shed 1 base and J shed 1 base, with 10 bases lying between them. The DNA of the CDR3 is TGTGCCAGTAGTATAGGGCGAAGGGTGAACACCGGGGAGCTGTTTTTT. Translating gives CASSIGRRVNTGELFF.